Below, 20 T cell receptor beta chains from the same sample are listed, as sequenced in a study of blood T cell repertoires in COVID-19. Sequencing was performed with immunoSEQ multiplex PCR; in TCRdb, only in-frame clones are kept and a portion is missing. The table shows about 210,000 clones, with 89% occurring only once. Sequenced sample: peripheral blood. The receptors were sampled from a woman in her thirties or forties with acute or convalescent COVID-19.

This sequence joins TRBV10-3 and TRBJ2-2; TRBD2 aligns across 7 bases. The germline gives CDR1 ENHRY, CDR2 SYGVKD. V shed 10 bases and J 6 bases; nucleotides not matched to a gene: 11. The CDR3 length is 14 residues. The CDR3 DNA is TGTGCCAACTCCGGGACTAATATATCCGGGGAGCTGTTTTTT. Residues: CANSGTNISGELFF.

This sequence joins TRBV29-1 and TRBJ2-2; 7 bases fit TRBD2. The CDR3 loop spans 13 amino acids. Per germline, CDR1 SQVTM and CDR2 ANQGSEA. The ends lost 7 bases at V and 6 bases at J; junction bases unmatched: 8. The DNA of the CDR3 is TGCAGCGCCGGACTAGATTGGGCCGGGGAGCTGTTTTTT. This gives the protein CSAGLDWAGELFF.

The CDR3 loop reads CASSLDSTDTNYGYTF. CDR3 DNA sequence: TGTGCCAGCAGCTTAGATTCGACAGATACAAACTATGGCTACACCTTC. The rearrangement uses TRBV11-2 and TRBJ1-2; a weak D match, TRBD1 (5 bases). CDR1 SGHAT and CDR2 FQNNGV come from the germline V gene. CDR3 size: 16 residues. The V end was cut by 0 bases, the J end by 2 bases, with 13 bases between.

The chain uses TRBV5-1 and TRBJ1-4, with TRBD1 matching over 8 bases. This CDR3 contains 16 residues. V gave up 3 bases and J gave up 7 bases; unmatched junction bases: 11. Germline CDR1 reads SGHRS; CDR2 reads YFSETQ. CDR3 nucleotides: TGCGCCAGCAGCTCGGAGCCGACAGGGGCTGGTGAAAAACTGTTTTTT. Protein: CASSSEPTGAGEKLFF.

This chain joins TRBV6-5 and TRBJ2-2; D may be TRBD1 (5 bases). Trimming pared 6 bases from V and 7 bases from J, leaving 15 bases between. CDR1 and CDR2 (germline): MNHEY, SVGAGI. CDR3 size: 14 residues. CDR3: CASRPQGQGGELFF. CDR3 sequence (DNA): TGTGCCAGCAGGCCGCAGGGTCAAGGCGGGGAGCTGTTTTTT.

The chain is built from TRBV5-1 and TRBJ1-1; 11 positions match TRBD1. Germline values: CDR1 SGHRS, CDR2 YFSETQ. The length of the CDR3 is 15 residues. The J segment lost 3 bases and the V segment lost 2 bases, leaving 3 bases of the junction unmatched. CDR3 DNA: TGCGCCAGCAGCTTCTCGGGACAGGGGGACACTGAAGCTTTCTTT. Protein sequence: CASSFSGQGDTEAFF. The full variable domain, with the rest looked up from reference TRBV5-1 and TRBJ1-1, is KAGVTQTPRYLIKTRGQQVTLSCSPISGHRSVSWYQQTPGQGLQFLFEYFSETQRNKGNFPGRFSGRQFSNSRSEMNVSTLELGDSALYLCASSFSGQGDTEAFFGQGTRLTVV.

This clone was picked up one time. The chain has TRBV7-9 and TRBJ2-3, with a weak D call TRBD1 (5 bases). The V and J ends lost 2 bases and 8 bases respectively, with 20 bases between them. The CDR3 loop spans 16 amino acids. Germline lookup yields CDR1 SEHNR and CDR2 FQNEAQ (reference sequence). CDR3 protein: CASSLRTGLYRGTQYF. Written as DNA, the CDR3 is TGTGCCAGCAGCTTACGTACAGGTCTTTATCGAGGTACGCAGTATTTT.

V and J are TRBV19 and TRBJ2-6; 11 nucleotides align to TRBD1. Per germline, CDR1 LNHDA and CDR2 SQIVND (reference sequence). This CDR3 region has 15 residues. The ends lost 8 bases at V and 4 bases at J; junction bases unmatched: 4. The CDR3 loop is CASGQGAGGANVLTF. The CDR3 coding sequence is TGTGCCAGTGGACAGGGGGCAGGAGGGGCCAACGTCCTGACTTTC.

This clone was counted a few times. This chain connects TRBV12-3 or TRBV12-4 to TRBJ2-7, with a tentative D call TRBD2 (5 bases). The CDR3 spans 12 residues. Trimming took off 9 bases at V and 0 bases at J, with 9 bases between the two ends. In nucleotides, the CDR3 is TGTGCCAGTGCCCGGGACTCCTACGAGCAGTACGTC. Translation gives CASARDSYEQYV.

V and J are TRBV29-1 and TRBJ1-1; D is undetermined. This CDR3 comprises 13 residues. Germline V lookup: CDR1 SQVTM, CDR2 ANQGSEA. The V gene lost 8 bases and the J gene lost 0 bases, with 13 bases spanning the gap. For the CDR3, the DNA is TGCAGCTCCAACGCGGCGTTGAACACTGAAGCTTTCTTT. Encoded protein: CSSNAALNTEAFF.

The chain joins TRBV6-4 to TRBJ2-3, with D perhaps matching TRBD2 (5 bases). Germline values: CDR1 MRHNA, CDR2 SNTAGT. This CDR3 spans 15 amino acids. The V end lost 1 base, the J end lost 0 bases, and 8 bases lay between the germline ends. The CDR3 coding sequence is TGTGCCAGCAGTGACTGGAGGTCTAGCACAGATACGCAGTATTTT. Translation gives CASSDWRSSTDTQYF.

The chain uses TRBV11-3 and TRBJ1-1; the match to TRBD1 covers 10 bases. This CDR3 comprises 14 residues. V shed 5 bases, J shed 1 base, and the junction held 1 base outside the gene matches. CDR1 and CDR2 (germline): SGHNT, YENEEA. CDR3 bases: TGTGCCAGCAGCAGGGACAGGGGGAACACTGAAGCTTTCTTT. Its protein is CASSRDRGNTEAFF.

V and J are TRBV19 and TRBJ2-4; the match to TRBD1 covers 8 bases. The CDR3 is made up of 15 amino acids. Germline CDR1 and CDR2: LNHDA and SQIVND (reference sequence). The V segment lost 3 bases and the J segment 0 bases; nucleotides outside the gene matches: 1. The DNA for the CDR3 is TGTGCCAGTAGTATCGACAGGGGAGCCAAAAACATTCAGTACTTC. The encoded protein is CASSIDRGAKNIQYF.

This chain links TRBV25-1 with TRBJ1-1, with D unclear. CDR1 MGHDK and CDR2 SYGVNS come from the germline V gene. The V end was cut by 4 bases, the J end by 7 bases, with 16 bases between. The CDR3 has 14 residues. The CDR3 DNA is TGTGCCAGCAGTGCCACTGCCAGGACTAATGAAGCTTTCTTT. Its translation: CASSATARTNEAFF.

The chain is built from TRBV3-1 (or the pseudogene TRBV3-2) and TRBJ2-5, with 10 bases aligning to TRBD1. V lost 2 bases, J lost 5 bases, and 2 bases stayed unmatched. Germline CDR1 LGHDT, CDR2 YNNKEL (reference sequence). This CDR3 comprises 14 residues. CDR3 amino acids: CASSQRDRGETQYF. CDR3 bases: TGTGCCAGCAGCCAACGGGACAGGGGTGAGACCCAGTACTTC.

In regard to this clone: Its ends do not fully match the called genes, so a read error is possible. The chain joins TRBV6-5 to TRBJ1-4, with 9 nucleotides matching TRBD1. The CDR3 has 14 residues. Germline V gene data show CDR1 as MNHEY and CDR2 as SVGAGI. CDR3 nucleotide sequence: TGTGCCAGCAGTAGATCAATTACAGGGGGCGCACCCCATTTT. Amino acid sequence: CASSRSITGGAPHF.

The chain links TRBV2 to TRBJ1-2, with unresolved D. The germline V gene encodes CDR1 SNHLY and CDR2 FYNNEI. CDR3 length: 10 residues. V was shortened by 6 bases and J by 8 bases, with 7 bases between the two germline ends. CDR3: CASRLEGYTF. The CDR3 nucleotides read TGTGCCAGCAGGCTCGAGGGCTACACCTTC. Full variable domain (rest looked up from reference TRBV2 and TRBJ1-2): EPEVTQTPSHQVTQMGQEVILRCVPISNHLYFYWYRQILGQKVEFLVSFYNNEISEKSEIFDDQFSVERPDGSNFTLKIRSTKLEDSAMYFCASRLEGYTFGSGTRLTVV.

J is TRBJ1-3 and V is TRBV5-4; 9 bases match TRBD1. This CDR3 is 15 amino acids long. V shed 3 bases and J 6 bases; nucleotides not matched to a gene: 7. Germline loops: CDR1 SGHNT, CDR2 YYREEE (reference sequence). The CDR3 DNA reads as TGTGCCAGCAGCTCACTGGGACAGGGAAAAAACACCATATATTTT. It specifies CASSSLGQGKNTIYF.

The CDR3 sequence is CASSLGDRNSPLHF. In DNA form, the CDR3 reads TGTGCCAGCAGCTTAGGCGACAGAAATTCACCCCTCCACTTT. The chain employs TRBV7-3 and TRBJ1-6; D may be TRBD1 (5 bases). Germline values: CDR1 SGHTA, CDR2 FQGTGA. V was pared by 2 bases and J by 7 bases, with 9 bases between. CDR3 length equals 14 residues.

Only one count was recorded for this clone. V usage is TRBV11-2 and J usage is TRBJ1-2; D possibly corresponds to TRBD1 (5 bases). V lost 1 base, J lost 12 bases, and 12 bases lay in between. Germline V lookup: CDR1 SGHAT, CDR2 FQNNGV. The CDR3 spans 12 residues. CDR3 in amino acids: CASSLGVRVNTF. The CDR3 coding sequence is TGTGCCAGCAGCTTAGGGGTCAGGGTGAACACCTTC.